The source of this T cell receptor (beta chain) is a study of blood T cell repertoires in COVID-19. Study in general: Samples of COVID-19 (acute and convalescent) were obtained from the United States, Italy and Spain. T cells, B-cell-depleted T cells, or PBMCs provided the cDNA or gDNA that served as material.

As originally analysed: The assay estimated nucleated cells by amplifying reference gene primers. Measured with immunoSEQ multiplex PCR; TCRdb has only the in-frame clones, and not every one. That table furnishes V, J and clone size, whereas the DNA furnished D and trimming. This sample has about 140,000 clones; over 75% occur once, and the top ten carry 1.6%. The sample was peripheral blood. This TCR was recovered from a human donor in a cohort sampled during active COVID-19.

CDR3 DNA sequence: TGCGCCAGCAGCCCCACAGGGGGCCGCGGTCAGCCCCAGCATTTT. Its protein is CASSPTGGRGQPQHF. The chain couples TRBV4-1 to TRBJ1-5, with TRBD1 identical over 9 bases. V was pared by 4 bases and J by 6 bases, with 7 bases of the junction left unmatched. This CDR3 has 15 amino acids. Germline-derived CDR1 and CDR2 are MGHRA and YSYEKL.